The subject of this entry is one T cell receptor (beta chain). Its cognate antigen is unknown. This record comes from a study of cytomegalovirus exposure and HLA in healthy donors. General study points: TRBV6-2, TRBV6-3 and other indistinguishable V segments were excluded. Prior analysis indicated that the majority of TCR beta V segments exhibited productivity approximately 90% or approximately 30% of the time.

As for the donors, each was a healthy bone marrow donor. Primers for the PCR totalled 60 Vbeta and 13 Jbeta. TCRdb keeps only in-frame clones here, not all; method: immunoSEQ multiplex PCR. Among approximately 100,000 clones listed, about 70% were seen once. The CDR3 is 18 residues long. CDR1 and CDR2 (germline): SGHAT, FQDESV (reference sequence). After removal of 5 bases from V and 0 bases from J, the junction contained 10 bases not matched to a gene. The chain joins TRBV11-1 to TRBJ2-3; TRBD2 agrees at 11 bases. What was sequenced was PBMCs. The sequence came from a human donor in good health. CDR3 nucleotides: TGTGCCAGCAGCCAACTAGCGGGAGTTCGTGAGAGCACAGATACGCAGTATTTT. Translated: CASSQLAGVRESTDTQYF.